This T cell receptor (beta chain) was captured by sequencing in a study of blood T cell repertoires in COVID-19. Study at large: In each case, the material was cDNA or gDNA derived from T cells, B-cell-depleted T cells, or PBMCs.

This clone came up a few times. Clones were sequenced by immunoSEQ multiplex PCR, and TCRdb holds only the in-frame ones, with some missing. The data contain some 340,000 clones, around 83% of them singletons. The V gene's germline CDR1 is SGHRS and CDR2 YFSETQ. After removal of 0 bases from V and 7 bases from J, the junction contained 0 bases not matched to a gene. The CDR3 extends over 13 amino acids. This chain uses TRBV5-1 with TRBJ1-5, with TRBD1 identical over 8 bases. The clonotype was recovered from a woman in her forties or fifties who had recovered from COVID-19. Sequenced: PBMCs or T cells enriched from blood (not recorded which). DNA for the CDR3: TGCGCCAGCAGCTTGGGACAGGGGCAGCCCCAGCATTTT. This sequence encodes CASSLGQGQPQHF.